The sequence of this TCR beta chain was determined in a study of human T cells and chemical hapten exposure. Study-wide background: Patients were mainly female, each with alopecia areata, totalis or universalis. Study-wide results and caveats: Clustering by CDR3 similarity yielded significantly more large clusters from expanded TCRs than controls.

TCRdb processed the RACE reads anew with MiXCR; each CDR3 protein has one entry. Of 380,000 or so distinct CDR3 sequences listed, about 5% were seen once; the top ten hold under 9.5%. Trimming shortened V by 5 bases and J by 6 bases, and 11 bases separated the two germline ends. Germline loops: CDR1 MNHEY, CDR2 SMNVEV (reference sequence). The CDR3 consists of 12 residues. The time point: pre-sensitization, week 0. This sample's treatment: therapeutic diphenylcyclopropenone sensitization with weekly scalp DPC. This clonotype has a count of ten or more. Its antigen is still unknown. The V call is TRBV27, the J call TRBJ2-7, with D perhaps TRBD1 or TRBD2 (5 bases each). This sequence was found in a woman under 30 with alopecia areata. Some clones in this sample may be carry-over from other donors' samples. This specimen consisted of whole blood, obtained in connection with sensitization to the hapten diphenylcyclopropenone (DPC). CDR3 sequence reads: CASSLGPGEQYF. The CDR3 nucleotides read TGTGCCAGCAGTCTGGGACCCGGCGAGCAGTACTTC.